The 32 T cell receptor beta chains below come from one sample, sequenced in a study of shared clonotypes between healthy human individuals. The protocol was immunoSEQ multiplex PCR, while the TCRdb copy is restricted to in-frame clones and leaves out a portion. Of some 2.1 million clones in the sample, 85% to 95% were seen once. The sample comprised naive CD4+ T cells sorted from blood. Subset indicated: CD45RA+ positively selected. The origin of the receptors is a man between 18 and 35 years old in good health.

This chain joins TRBV10-1 and TRBJ1-1, with D possibly being TRBD1 (5 bases). The germline CDR1 and CDR2 sequences are WNHNN and SYGVQD (reference sequence). CDR3 length: 14 residues. V was clipped by 8 bases and J by 6 bases, with 19 bases between them. The chain's CDR3 is CASSRSAWGAEAFF. For the CDR3, the DNA is TGCGCCAGCTCAAGGTCGGCCTGGGGCGCTGAAGCTTTCTTT.

Concerning this clone itself: Other DNA sequences in this sample translate to the same CDR3. The chain employs TRBV28 and TRBJ2-7, with TRBD1 matching 7 bases. There are 13 residues in the CDR3. Trimming took 6 bases from V and 3 from J; bases not matched to a gene: 5. Germline CDR1 is MDHEN and CDR2 is SYDVKM. The CDR3 DNA is TGTGCCAGCAGCACAGGGACAGTCTACGAGCAGTACTTC. It is translated as CASSTGTVYEQYF.

The chain employs TRBV11-1 and TRBJ2-3, with D possibly TRBD1 on 6 matching bases. V lost 7 bases to trimming and J lost 1 base, with 15 bases between them. CDR1 is SGHAT and CDR2 is FQDESV in the germline V gene (reference sequence). The CDR3 is 15 amino acids. CDR3 region: CASIARGGGTDTQYF. CDR3 in DNA: TGTGCCAGCATTGCCAGGGGCGGAGGCACAGATACGCAGTATTTT.

The rearrangement links TRBV10-3 to TRBJ2-1; TRBD2 matches at 7 bases. This CDR3 has 13 residues. Unmatched junction bases numbered 4, after V lost 5 bases and J lost 6 bases. From germline, CDR1 is ENHRY and CDR2 SYGVKD. The CDR3 sequence is CAISQGGTNEQFF. The CDR3 DNA sequence: TGTGCCATCAGTCAGGGAGGGACCAATGAGCAGTTCTTC.

V gene TRBV7-8 combines with J gene TRBJ1-1; D not resolved. There are 15 residues in the CDR3. Trimming shortened V by 5 bases and J by 4 bases, and 17 bases separated the two germline ends. Germline values: CDR1 SGHVS, CDR2 FQNEAQ. This CDR3 is CASSPLTYATTEAFF. CDR3 DNA: TGTGCCAGCAGCCCTCTGACCTATGCTACCACTGAAGCTTTCTTT.

The V call is TRBV30, the J call TRBJ2-3, with D possibly being TRBD2 (6 bases). V lost 5 bases and J lost 3, with 15 bases in between. Germline loops: CDR1 GTSNPN, CDR2 SVGIG (reference sequence). This CDR3 spans 14 amino acids. The CDR3, as DNA: TGTGCCTGGGGGTTCGGGGGTGTTACAGATACGCAGTATTTT. Translation: CAWGFGGVTDTQYF.

The CDR3 region has the DNA TGTGCCAGCAGTCGAGACAGGGACCGAAACACCATATATTTT. Its protein product is CASSRDRDRNTIYF. V is TRBV6-5 and J is TRBJ1-3; TRBD1 aligns across 7 bases. CDR1 and CDR2 (germline): MNHEY, SVGAGI. The CDR3 sequence is 14 residues long. The J segment lost 5 bases and the V segment lost 5 bases, leaving 6 bases of the junction unmatched.

This chain links TRBV2 with TRBJ2-7; 11 bases align to TRBD1. The CDR3 runs to 14 residues. Per the germline V gene, CDR1 is SNHLY and CDR2 is FYNNEI. The V and J ends lost 4 bases and 6 bases, in that order; junction bases with no gene match: 5. The CDR3 reads CASSAGQGGFEQYF. The CDR3, as DNA: TGTGCCAGCAGTGCGGGACAGGGGGGGTTCGAGCAGTACTTC. The complete variable domain, with remaining parts taken from reference TRBV2 and TRBJ2-7, reads EPEVTQTPSHQVTQMGQEVILRCVPISNHLYFYWYRQILGQKVEFLVSFYNNEISEKSEIFDDQFSVERPDGSNFTLKIRSTKLEDSAMYFCASSAGQGGFEQYFGPGTRLTVT.

The chain links TRBV6-5 to TRBJ2-2, with D tentatively TRBD2 (6 bases). V dropped 5 bases and J dropped 4 bases, with 8 bases sitting between them. Germline CDR1 MNHEY, CDR2 SVGAGI. The CDR3 loop spans 13 amino acids. The CDR3 bases are TGTGCCAGCAGTGCGGGGTCCACCGGGGAGCTGTTTTTT. Translated: CASSAGSTGELFF.

The gene calls are TRBV7-9 and TRBJ2-3, with 7 positions matching TRBD2. The CDR3 spans 16 residues. V was clipped by 10 bases and J by 2 bases; unmatched bases: 15. Germline CDR1 SEHNR, CDR2 FQNEAQ (reference sequence). The CDR3 region is CATQYRGAGPTDTQYF. As DNA, the CDR3 is TGTGCCACCCAATATAGGGGAGCGGGGCCCACAGATACGCAGTATTTT.

Concerning this clone itself: This sample also contains other DNA sequences that code for the same CDR3. The chain is built from TRBV18 and TRBJ2-5; maybe TRBD2 (5 bases). Trimming removed 0 bases at V and 1 base at J, with 6 bases between. Germline values: CDR1 KGHSH, CDR2 LQKENI. There are 14 residues in the CDR3. CDR3 in amino acids: CASSPPGSQETQYF. CDR3 DNA sequence: TGTGCCAGCTCACCACCGGGGAGCCAAGAGACCCAGTACTTC.

This sequence joins TRBV5-1 and TRBJ2-7, with D possibly being TRBD1 (5 bases). CDR3 length: 14 amino acids. Deletions cut 4 bases from V and 3 bases from J, with 14 bases between. Per the germline V gene, CDR1 is SGHRS and CDR2 is YFSETQ. DNA for the CDR3: TGCGCCAGCAGCAAAACAACAGGTAACTACGAGCAGTACTTC. Translated, it gives CASSKTTGNYEQYF.

This chain uses TRBV6-1 with TRBJ1-2, with TRBD1 matching 7 bases. From germline, CDR1 is MNHNS and CDR2 SASEGT. The CDR3 has 15 residues. After removal of 4 bases from V and 0 bases from J, the junction contained 5 bases not matched to a gene. CDR3 nucleotides: TGTGCCAGCAGTGTGGGACAGCCGTCTAACTATGGCTACACCTTC. This codes for CASSVGQPSNYGYTF.

The chain carries TRBV5-1 and TRBJ2-7; TRBD1 agrees at 7 bases. CDR1 SGHRS and CDR2 YFSETQ come from the germline V gene. The junction had 9 bases not matched to a gene; V was cut back by 4 bases and J by 5 bases. The CDR3 contains 14 residues. The CDR3 sequence: CASSNDREVNEQYF. The CDR3 coding sequence is TGCGCCAGCAGCAACGACAGGGAAGTTAACGAGCAGTACTTC.

The chain has TRBV7-2 and TRBJ2-5; D possibly uses TRBD1 or TRBD2 (5 bases each). V was trimmed by 5 bases and J by 5 bases, leaving 12 bases between them. Germline V lookup: CDR1 SGHTA, CDR2 FQGNSA. The CDR3 loop spans 13 amino acids. CDR3 coding DNA: TGTGCCAGCAGCCCAGGGAGTTCTGAGACCCAGTACTTC. This gives the protein CASSPGSSETQYF.

The chain employs TRBV25-1 and TRBJ1-3; D gene uncertain. Looked up from germline, CDR1 is MGHDK and CDR2 is SYGVNS. Trimming stripped 5 bases from V and 0 bases from J, with 14 bases between. There are 16 residues in the CDR3. CDR3 coding DNA: TGTGCCAGCAGTCCCCCCGCAGCGAGCTCTGGAAACACCATATATTTT. Its protein product is CASSPPAASSGNTIYF.

V usage is TRBV30 and J usage is TRBJ2-7; D may be TRBD1 (6 bases). There are 14 residues in the CDR3. V lost 7 bases, J lost 4 bases, and 20 bases lay in between. Germline CDR1 GTSNPN, CDR2 SVGIG (reference sequence). CDR3 DNA: TGTGCCTCCAGGGGCCGAGCAGGGATTTACGAGCAGTACTTC. It translates to CASRGRAGIYEQYF.

In this sample, this clone turned up once. The rearrangement joins TRBV11-2 to TRBJ2-2; perhaps D is TRBD1 or TRBD2 (5 bases each). The V gene's germline CDR1 is SGHAT and CDR2 FQNNGV. The CDR3 has 16 amino acids. V lost 0 bases to trimming and J lost 3 bases, with 11 bases between them. This CDR3 reads CASSLEGVTYTGELFF. CDR3 nucleotides: TGTGCCAGCAGCTTAGAGGGGGTAACGTACACCGGGGAGCTGTTTTTT. The whole variable domain, remainder taken from reference TRBV11-2 and TRBJ2-2, is EAGVAQSPRYKIIEKRQSVAFWCNPISGHATLYWYQQILGQGPKLLIQFQNNGVVDDSQLPKDRFSAERLKGVDSTLKIQPAKLEDSAVYLCASSLEGVTYTGELFFGEGSRLTVL.

This sequence joins TRBV5-5 and TRBJ2-5; 10 nucleotides align to TRBD2. The V and J ends lost 7 bases and 2 bases, in that order; junction bases with no gene match: 5. CDR1 is SGHKS, CDR2 YYEKEE, per germline (reference sequence). This CDR3 comprises 14 residues. In nucleotides, the CDR3 is TGTGCCAGCCGCGTAGCGGGAGGACAAGAGACCCAGTACTTC. This gives the protein CASRVAGGQETQYF.

V usage is TRBV6-4 and J usage is TRBJ1-6; D remains ambiguous. The germline V gene encodes CDR1 MRHNA and CDR2 SNTAGT. Trimming removed 0 bases at V and 9 bases at J, with 12 bases between. The CDR3 is 15 amino acids. Here the CDR3 DNA reads TGTGCCAGCAGTGACTCTGACTCGGGTAGTTCACCCCTCCACTTT. It is translated as CASSDSDSGSSPLHF.

The chain employs TRBV10-3 and TRBJ1-1; D not resolved. The CDR3 runs 13 residues. The germline V and J ends were trimmed by 11 bases and 1 base, with 14 bases remaining between them. CDR1 and CDR2 (germline): ENHRY, SYGVKD. The CDR3 loop is CASRPSGNTEAFF. Written as DNA, the CDR3 is TGTGCCTCAAGGCCTAGTGGGAACACTGAAGCTTTCTTT.

The chain links TRBV11-2 to TRBJ1-2, with D possibly TRBD1 on 6 matching bases. V shed 0 bases and J shed 4 bases, with 12 bases lying between them. CDR1 and CDR2 (germline): SGHAT, FQNNGV. The CDR3 is made up of 15 amino acids. The CDR3 here is CASSLDQGPPYGYTF. The CDR3 DNA reads as TGTGCCAGCAGCTTAGATCAGGGGCCGCCCTATGGCTACACCTTC. The full variable domain, completed using reference TRBV11-2 and TRBJ1-2, is EAGVAQSPRYKIIEKRQSVAFWCNPISGHATLYWYQQILGQGPKLLIQFQNNGVVDDSQLPKDRFSAERLKGVDSTLKIQPAKLEDSAVYLCASSLDQGPPYGYTFGSGTRLTVV.

The CDR3 bases are TGCGCCAGCAGCCATACCGACAGGGGGAGAAATGAGCAGTTCTTC. Residues: CASSHTDRGRNEQFF. The V and J genes are TRBV4-1 and TRBJ2-1, with 9 bases that match TRBD1. After removal of 3 bases from V and 7 bases from J, the junction contained 7 bases not matched to a gene. The CDR3 is made up of 15 amino acids. From germline, CDR1 is MGHRA and CDR2 YSYEKL.

This clone was observed a single time. The genes are TRBV29-1 and TRBJ2-3; the D is unclear. The V end was cut by 0 bases, the J end by 1 base, with 11 bases between. Germline V gives CDR1 SQVTM, CDR2 ANQGSEA. The CDR3 has 15 amino acids. CDR3 sequence (DNA): TGCAGCGTTGAAGATCGGTTTAGGGGCACAGATACGCAGTATTTT. This sequence encodes CSVEDRFRGTDTQYF.

The chain recombines TRBV5-4 with TRBJ2-2, with 10 bases lining up with TRBD2. The CDR3 runs to 19 residues. V was pared by 4 bases and J by 1 base, with 13 bases of the junction left unmatched. Germline loops: CDR1 SGHNT, CDR2 YYREEE (reference sequence). The CDR3 here is CASSPTTTLAGVNTGELFF. In DNA form, the CDR3 reads TGTGCCAGCAGCCCTACAACGACGCTAGCGGGAGTGAACACCGGGGAGCTGTTTTTT.

This rearrangement joins TRBV6-5 to TRBJ2-3; 7 bases match TRBD2. Germline V gene lookup returns CDR1 MNHEY and CDR2 SVGAGI. The CDR3 runs to 16 residues. The V and J ends lost 4 bases and 0 bases, in that order; junction bases with no gene match: 7. As DNA, the CDR3 is TGTGCCAGCAGTTTTTTTAGCGGGTCTAGCACAGATACGCAGTATTTT. Residues: CASSFFSGSSTDTQYF.

V and J are TRBV5-1 and TRBJ2-7; D is possibly TRBD1 (6 bases). Germline lookup yields CDR1 SGHRS and CDR2 YFSETQ. The germline V and J ends were trimmed by 5 bases and 2 bases, with 23 bases remaining between them. This CDR3 has 17 residues. Written as DNA, the CDR3 is TGCGCCAGCAGAGATTTTACAGACAGGAAAAGGCCCTACGAGCAGTACTTC. Its translation: CASRDFTDRKRPYEQYF.

For this clone: Within the sample, other DNA sequences also encode this same CDR3. The chain combines TRBV7-6 with TRBJ2-5, with D unclear. Looked up from germline, CDR1 is SGHVS and CDR2 is FNYEAQ. V dropped 3 bases and J dropped 4 bases, with 6 bases sitting between them. This CDR3 contains 12 residues. Written as DNA, the CDR3 is TGTGCCAGCAGCTTGGACGGAGAGACCCAGTACTTC. This encodes CASSLDGETQYF. The full variable domain, with the rest looked up from reference TRBV7-6 and TRBJ2-5, is GAGVSQSPRYKVTKRGQDVALRCDPISGHVSLYWYRQALGQGPEFLTYFNYEAQQDKSGLPNDRFSAERPEGSISTLTIQRTEQRDSAMYRCASSLDGETQYFGPGTRLLVL.

The chain carries TRBV5-4 and TRBJ1-2; D is unresolved. CDR1 SGHNT and CDR2 YYREEE come from the germline V gene (reference sequence). V shed 4 bases and J shed 2 bases, with 9 bases lying between them. CDR3 size: 13 residues. CDR3 in DNA: TGTGCCAGCAGCGGGTGGGGAAACTATGGCTACACCTTC. Protein product: CASSGWGNYGYTF.

The chain uses TRBV2 and TRBJ2-1; D gene unclear. CDR3 size: 12 residues. Trimming removed 8 bases from V and 2 bases from J, with 7 bases in between. Germline V CDR1 and CDR2: SNHLY, FYNNEI. CDR3 residues: CASLRPYNEQFF. CDR3 DNA sequence: TGTGCCAGCTTACGACCCTACAATGAGCAGTTCTTC. The full variable domain, its missing parts supplied by reference TRBV2 and TRBJ2-1, is EPEVTQTPSHQVTQMGQEVILRCVPISNHLYFYWYRQILGQKVEFLVSFYNNEISEKSEIFDDQFSVERPDGSNFTLKIRSTKLEDSAMYFCASLRPYNEQFFGPGTRLTVL.

The V call is TRBV29-1, the J call TRBJ1-2, with TRBD1 matching over 7 bases. V dropped 7 bases and J dropped 3; count of bases not matched to a gene: 5. This CDR3 region has 12 residues. In germline, CDR1 is SQVTM, CDR2 ANQGSEA. The CDR3 loop is CSGLTGDYGYTF. The CDR3 region has the DNA TGCAGCGGGCTAACAGGGGACTATGGCTACACCTTC.

The chain links TRBV2 to TRBJ2-1; 8 bases agree with TRBD1. From germline, CDR1 is SNHLY and CDR2 FYNNEI. J was trimmed by 2 bases and V by 8 bases; bases with no gene match: 2. CDR3 length: 13 residues. CDR3 bases: TGTGCCAGCTCACAGGGGGCCTACAATGAGCAGTTCTTC. Translating gives CASSQGAYNEQFF. Combining the CDR3 with reference TRBV2 and TRBJ2-1 gives the whole variable domain EPEVTQTPSHQVTQMGQEVILRCVPISNHLYFYWYRQILGQKVEFLVSFYNNEISEKSEIFDDQFSVERPDGSNFTLKIRSTKLEDSAMYFCASSQGAYNEQFFGPGTRLTVL.